Below are 20 T cell receptor beta chains sequenced from a single sample in a study of cytomegalovirus exposure and HLA in healthy donors. Method: immunoSEQ multiplex PCR; TCRdb's copy keeps in-frame clones and lacks some. The sample records about 68,000 clones, around 97% being singletons. The sequenced sample was PBMCs. Receptors originate from a man younger than 35 in good health and CMV-seronegative.

The rearrangement uses TRBV14 and TRBJ2-2; D is possibly TRBD1 (6 bases). Germline V CDR1 and CDR2: SGHDN, FVKESK. This CDR3 region has 16 residues. V was clipped by 2 bases and J by 2 bases, with 12 bases between them. CDR3 DNA: TGTGCCAGCAGCCAACAGGGGACCATAAACACCGGGGAGCTGTTTTTT. This translates into CASSQQGTINTGELFF. Full variable domain (missing parts from reference TRBV14 and TRBJ2-2): EAGVTQFPSHSVIEKGQTVTLRCDPISGHDNLYWYRRVMGKEIKFLLHFVKESKQDESGMPNNRFLAERTGGTYSTLKVQPAELEDSGVYFCASSQQGTINTGELFFGEGSRLTVL.

The chain is built from TRBV5-8 and TRBJ2-1; D is perhaps TRBD2 (6 bases). Trimming removed 1 base at V and 6 bases at J, with 14 bases between. Germline CDR1 and CDR2: SGHTS and YDEGEE. This CDR3 spans 15 amino acids. The CDR3, as DNA: TGTGCCAGCAGCTTGTCTGGAGGGTATGGCAATGAGCAGTTCTTC. Protein product: CASSLSGGYGNEQFF. The full variable domain, completed using reference TRBV5-8 and TRBJ2-1, is EAGVTQSPTHLIKTRGQQATLRCSPISGHTSVYWYQQALGLGLQFLLWYDEGEERNRGNFPPRFSGRQFPNYSSELNVNALELEDSALYLCASSLSGGYGNEQFFGPGTRLTVL.

The V call is TRBV2, the J call TRBJ2-2, with D unclear. Per the germline V gene, CDR1 is SNHLY and CDR2 is FYNNEI. Trimming removed 1 base from V and 4 bases from J, with 7 bases in between. This CDR3 spans 14 amino acids. The CDR3 here is CASSEGGFTGELFF. CDR3 DNA: TGTGCCAGCAGTGAAGGAGGTTTCACCGGGGAGCTGTTTTTT. Filled out from reference TRBV2 and TRBJ2-2, the complete variable domain reads EPEVTQTPSHQVTQMGQEVILRCVPISNHLYFYWYRQILGQKVEFLVSFYNNEISEKSEIFDDQFSVERPDGSNFTLKIRSTKLEDSAMYFCASSEGGFTGELFFGEGSRLTVL.

This chain links TRBV10-1 with TRBJ2-2; D ambiguous. V dropped 0 bases and J dropped 4 bases, with 9 bases sitting between them. Germline assignment: CDR1 WNHNN and CDR2 SYGVQD (reference sequence). The CDR3 totals 15 residues. The CDR3 DNA follows: TGCGCCAGCAGTGAGTCGGAGATCGGCACCGGGGAGCTGTTTTTT. Translated, it gives CASSESEIGTGELFF.

The CDR3 DNA reads as TGTGCCAGCAGTGAAGGCGGCAGGGGAAACATTCAGTACTTC. Translated, it gives CASSEGGRGNIQYF. The chain couples TRBV6-1 to TRBJ2-4; maybe TRBD1 (6 bases). CDR1 and CDR2 from the germline V gene are MNHNS and SASEGT. V was shortened by 1 base and J by 6 bases, with 10 bases between the two germline ends. The CDR3 has 14 residues.

The chain carries TRBV5-6 and TRBJ2-3; perhaps TRBD2 as D (6 bases). This CDR3 region has 14 residues. Germline V gene lookup returns CDR1 SGHDT and CDR2 YYEEEE. The V end was cut by 2 bases, the J end by 5 bases, with 12 bases between. This CDR3 reads CASSFTTRRDTQYF. The CDR3 region has the DNA TGTGCCAGCAGCTTTACGACTAGGAGAGATACGCAGTATTTT.

The rearrangement joins TRBV7-3 to TRBJ1-2, with D perhaps matching TRBD1 (5 bases). The germline V and J ends were trimmed by 3 bases and 9 bases, with 11 bases remaining between them. The CDR3 covers 12 residues. The V gene's germline CDR1 is SGHTA and CDR2 FQGTGA. The DNA for the CDR3 is TGTGCCAGCAGCTTCGACGGGGGAAGCTACACCTTC. Amino acids: CASSFDGGSYTF.

This clone was observed a single time. The chain uses TRBV14 and TRBJ2-4, with D unresolved. The ends were cut back, 0 bases at V and 5 bases at J, with 8 bases in the middle. Germline CDR1 reads SGHDN; CDR2 reads FVKESK. This CDR3 contains 14 residues. The CDR3 coding sequence is TGTGCCAGCAGCCAAGATGGGCTCCAAAACATTCAGTACTTC. Translated, it gives CASSQDGLQNIQYF.

V is TRBV29-1 and J is TRBJ1-1; 7 nucleotides line up with TRBD1. CDR3 length equals 13 residues. Germline lookup yields CDR1 SQVTM and CDR2 ANQGSEA. With 6 bases clipped from V and 1 base from J, the junction kept 5 bases outside the gene matches. CDR3 in amino acids: CSVQDRRNTEAFF. The CDR3 DNA reads as TGCAGCGTCCAGGACAGGAGGAACACTGAAGCTTTCTTT.

The chain employs TRBV19 and TRBJ2-7, with D tentatively TRBD1 (6 bases). Trimming shortened V by 5 bases and J by 0 bases, and 14 bases separated the two germline ends. The CDR3 sequence is 15 residues long. CDR1 is LNHDA and CDR2 is SQIVND in the germline V gene (reference sequence). The CDR3 here is CASSPTGSGSYEQYF. The CDR3 nucleotides read TGTGCCAGTAGTCCGACAGGATCCGGCTCCTACGAGCAGTACTTC.

The chain uses TRBV10-1 and TRBJ2-3, with D possibly TRBD1 on 6 matching bases. The CDR3 covers 14 residues. Deletions cut 3 bases from V and 3 bases from J, with 10 bases between. From germline, CDR1 is WNHNN and CDR2 SYGVQD (reference sequence). CDR3 nucleotides: TGCGCCAGCAGTGACAGGGGAGTTACAGATACGCAGTATTTT. Translated, it gives CASSDRGVTDTQYF.

This clone was detected only once. The chain recombines TRBV19 with TRBJ2-2, with 8 bases matching TRBD2. CDR3 length equals 14 residues. Germline V gene data show CDR1 as LNHDA and CDR2 as SQIVND (reference sequence). Trimming cost V 4 bases and J 4 bases; bases outside gene matches: 2. In nucleotides, the CDR3 is TGTGCCAGTAGTAGTCTAGCGGGCACCGGGGAGCTGTTTTTT. Its translation: CASSSLAGTGELFF. The whole variable domain, remainder taken from reference TRBV19 and TRBJ2-2, is DGGITQSPKYLFRKEGQNVTLSCEQNLNHDAMYWYRQDPGQGLRLIYYSQIVNDFQKGDIAEGYSVSREKKESFPLTVTSAQKNPTAFYLCASSSLAGTGELFFGEGSRLTVL.

The chain is built from TRBV11-1 and TRBJ2-3; 10 bases are shared with TRBD2. Germline V gene data show CDR1 as SGHAT and CDR2 as FQDESV (reference sequence). This CDR3 spans 17 amino acids. V lost 1 base, J lost 2 bases, and 6 bases stayed unmatched. This chain's CDR3 is CASSLGPAGGSTDTQYF. The CDR3 nucleotides read TGTGCCAGCAGCTTAGGGCCAGCGGGAGGGTCCACAGATACGCAGTATTTT.

The chain recombines TRBV4-1 with TRBJ1-2, with TRBD1 matching over 8 bases. This CDR3 spans 13 amino acids. Germline CDR1 is MGHRA and CDR2 is YSYEKL. J gave up 8 bases and V 4 bases, and 6 bases lay outside the gene matches. CDR3 region: CASSRDRGEGYTF. CDR3 sequence (DNA): TGCGCCAGCAGCCGAGACAGGGGAGAAGGCTACACCTTC.

This chain joins TRBV6-6 and TRBJ1-1, with 10 bases identical to TRBD1. The CDR3 has 15 residues. The germline V gene encodes CDR1 MNHNY and CDR2 SVGAGI (reference sequence). Unmatched junction bases numbered 5, after V lost 6 bases and J lost 1 base. The CDR3 region is CASSFGTGANTEAFF. The CDR3 bases are TGTGCCAGCAGCTTTGGGACAGGGGCGAACACTGAAGCTTTCTTT.

This chain joins TRBV4-2 and TRBJ2-7; weak D call: TRBD1 (5 bases). CDR3 size: 14 residues. CDR1 and CDR2 from the germline V gene are LGHNA and YNFKEQ. V dropped 2 bases and J dropped 0 bases, with 8 bases sitting between them. The CDR3 is CASSQPGHSYEQYF. The CDR3 bases are TGTGCCAGCAGCCAACCTGGACACTCCTACGAGCAGTACTTC.

The genes are TRBV12-5 and TRBJ2-1, with 10 bases that match TRBD2. With V trimmed by 7 bases and J by 5 bases, 5 bases remained unmatched. The germline V gene has CDR1 LGHNT and CDR2 FRNRAP. The CDR3 is 14 amino acids. The CDR3 coding sequence is TGTGCTAGTGCCCTAGGACTAGCGGACAATGAGCAGTTCTTC. It is translated as CASALGLADNEQFF. The full variable domain, its missing parts supplied by reference TRBV12-5 and TRBJ2-1, is DARVTQTPRHKVTEMGQEVTMRCQPILGHNTVFWYRQTMMQGLELLAYFRNRAPLDDSGMPKDRFSAEMPDATLATLKIQPSEPRDSAVYFCASALGLADNEQFFGPGTRLTVL.

This chain joins TRBV5-6 and TRBJ1-2, with 10 bases matching TRBD1. The germline V gene encodes CDR1 SGHDT and CDR2 YYEEEE. This CDR3 has 16 amino acids. V was clipped by 6 bases and J by 1 base; unmatched bases: 9. DNA for the CDR3: TGTGCCAGCAAGATCGGACAGGGGGAATTTAACTATGGCTACACCTTC. Its protein product is CASKIGQGEFNYGYTF.

The rearrangement uses TRBV6-6 and TRBJ1-6; 7 bases fit TRBD1. Trimming took 4 bases from V and 0 from J; bases not matched to a gene: 3. This CDR3 comprises 16 residues. Germline V gene lookup returns CDR1 MNHNY and CDR2 SVGAGI (reference sequence). CDR3 sequence: CASSSRTGSYNSPLHF. The CDR3 bases are TGTGCCAGCAGTTCCCGGACAGGCTCCTATAATTCACCCCTCCACTTT.

V and J are TRBV18 and TRBJ1-1; D might be TRBD1 (5 bases). Trimming left V 3 bases short and J 4 bases short, with 15 bases between. In germline, CDR1 is KGHSH, CDR2 LQKENI. CDR3 length equals 15 residues. The CDR3 coding sequence is TGTGCCAGCTCACCCCTACAGGAAAGGAGCACTGAAGCTTTCTTT. Protein: CASSPLQERSTEAFF.